These 32 T cell receptor beta chains share one sample of origin, sequenced in a study of tumor-infiltrating lymphocytes in primary liver carcinoma. It was from about 19-30 mg of unsorted bulk tissue that RNA and DNA were co-extracted. From 500 ng total RNA, TCR beta cDNA was generated with a primer in the constant region. Three nested multiplex PCR rounds, a slightly modified ARM-PCR method, built the TCR beta libraries. It was with TRBV1-TRBV30 forward primers and a C-beta reverse primer that the first two PCR rounds were run, at approximately 10 cycles each. TCRdb called the multiplex PCR reads again in MiXCR, with one record for every CDR3 protein. The sample shows 100,000 to 150,000 distinct CDR3 sequences, 55% to 75% of them seen only once. What was sequenced was liver tumor tissue from sampling region 1. The subset denotes: tumor region T1, superior pole. All receptors derive from a woman in her sixties or seventies with primary liver carcinoma and hepatitis B virus infection.

A word on this clonotype: The CDR3 end shows no conserved phenylalanine or tryptophan, and so a read error is likely. V usage is TRBV29-1 and J usage is TRBJ2-7; no reliable D call. Between the trimmed V and J ends, which lost 6 bases and 2 bases, there was a span of 8 bases. The CDR3 runs to 11 residues. Per the germline V gene, CDR1 is SQVTM and CDR2 is ANQGSEA. The CDR3 region is CSVETPYEQYL. CDR3 coding DNA: TGCAGCGTCGAGACTCCCTACGAGCAGTACTTA.

The CDR3 nucleotides read TGTGCCAGCAGTCCCTCAGCGGGAGGAGGGTACGAGCAGTACTTC. Amino acid sequence: CASSPSAGGGYEQYF. J is TRBJ2-7 and V is TRBV28; 9 bases fit TRBD2. The J segment lost 4 bases and the V segment lost 5 bases, leaving 9 bases of the junction unmatched. The CDR3 spans 15 residues. Germline CDR1 and CDR2: MDHEN and SYDVKM.

Note on this clonotype: Its ends do not fully match the called genes, so a read error is possible. The chain has TRBV6-5 and TRBJ1-2, with D unclear. The CDR3 is 13 amino acids. CDR1 is MNHEY and CDR2 is SVGAGI in the germline V gene. CDR3 bases: TGTACCAGCAGTTACATCCCTAACTATGGCTACACCTTC. Translating it yields CTSSYIPNYGYTF.

Only one count was recorded for this clonotype. This may stem from a read error, because a much larger clone lies one nucleotide away. The chain joins TRBV29-1 to TRBJ2-7, with unresolved D. This CDR3 is 13 amino acids long. Per germline, CDR1 SQVTM and CDR2 ANQGSEA. The ends were cut back, 1 base at V and 5 bases at J, with 12 bases in the middle. CDR3 loop: CSVEGLATNEQYF. CDR3 DNA: TGCAGCGTTGAAGGCTTGGCAACCAACGAGCAGTACTTC.

The chain employs TRBV6-6 and TRBJ2-5; possibly TRBD1 for D (6 bases). The length of the CDR3 is 14 residues. Germline V gene sequence: CDR1 MNHNY, CDR2 SVGAGI (reference sequence). V was trimmed by 5 bases and J by 5 bases, leaving 15 bases between them. The CDR3 region has the DNA TGTGCCAGCAGTCTGGGCAGGGGTATCGAGACCCAGTACTTC. This gives the protein CASSLGRGIETQYF.

The rearrangement uses TRBV14 and TRBJ1-6; D not resolved. The V gene lost 4 bases and the J gene lost 3 bases, with 10 bases spanning the gap. Germline CDR1 SGHDN, CDR2 FVKESK. This CDR3 contains 15 residues. The CDR3 sequence is CASSPVDDYNSPLHF. CDR3 nucleotide sequence: TGTGCCAGCAGCCCCGTGGATGACTATAATTCACCCCTCCACTTT.

For this clonotype: The junction and the germline gene differ at one end; a read error may be behind it. The genes are TRBV12-3 or TRBV12-4 and TRBJ2-5, with TRBD1 matching 9 bases. The CDR3 totals 15 residues. CDR3 residues: CVSSDAGTGQEAQYF. As DNA, the CDR3 is TGTGTCAGCAGTGATGCCGGGACAGGGCAAGAGGCCCAGTACTTC.

With respect to this clonotype: A much larger clone lies one base from this, so it may be a read error. Since no conserved phenylalanine or tryptophan closes the CDR3, a read error is the likely cause. The DNA of the CDR3 is TGTGCCAGCAGCTCGAGGTCTAGGGGGACAAACTATGGCTACACCCTC. Its protein product is CASSSRSRGTNYGYTL. The chain combines TRBV5-4 with TRBJ1-2, with D perhaps matching TRBD1 (6 bases). CDR1 SGHNT and CDR2 YYREEE come from the germline V gene (reference sequence). The CDR3 consists of 16 residues. The V gene lost 3 bases and the J gene lost 2 bases, with 17 bases spanning the gap.

With regard to this clonotype: A much larger clone differs from this one at a single base, so this may be a read error. The V call is TRBV5-4, the J call TRBJ2-1; 7 bases are shared with TRBD1. The V gene's germline CDR1 is SGHNT and CDR2 YYREEE (reference sequence). The CDR3 spans 14 residues. Trimming cost V 3 bases and J 6 bases; bases outside gene matches: 6. For the CDR3, the DNA is TGTGCCAGCAGCTCAAAGACAGGGCGCAATGAGCAGTTCTTC. This codes for CASSSKTGRNEQFF.

This clonotype was recorded many times. The J gene is TRBJ2-1, the V gene TRBV6-5; 9 nucleotides agree with TRBD2. The V and J ends lost 2 bases and 4 bases, in that order; junction bases with no gene match: 3. CDR3 length equals 15 residues. The germline CDR1 and CDR2 sequences are MNHEY and SVGAGI. In DNA form, the CDR3 reads TGTGCCAGCAGTTACGGCAGCGGGAGGTACAATGAGCAGTTCTTC. It translates to CASSYGSGRYNEQFF.

Remarks on this clonotype: The conserved final phenylalanine or tryptophan is absent from the CDR3, which likely points to a read error. This rearrangement joins TRBV29-1 to TRBJ2-3; 10 nucleotides align to TRBD1. The CDR3 is 13 amino acids. V trimming: 4 bases; J trimming: 5 bases; junction bases outside the gene matches: 3. Germline V gene lookup returns CDR1 SQVTM and CDR2 ANQGSEA. CDR3 nucleotides: TGCAGCGTTGGTGGGACAGGGGAAGATACGCAGTATCTT. Translated, it gives CSVGGTGEDTQYL.

The V gene is TRBV5-1, the J gene TRBJ2-2; D uncertain. The CDR3 contains 16 residues. The germline V gene has CDR1 SGHRS and CDR2 YFSETQ. V lost 0 bases and J 3 bases, leaving 12 bases between the germline ends. CDR3 sequence (DNA): TGCGCCAGCAGCTTGGATATAGGGTGGGACACCGGGGAGCTGTTTTTT. Its translation: CASSLDIGWDTGELFF.

V usage is TRBV6-5 and J usage is TRBJ2-7; D remains unclear. Germline CDR1 reads MNHEY; CDR2 reads SVGAGI. Trimming stripped 6 bases from V and 1 base from J, with 16 bases between. This CDR3 contains 15 residues. CDR3 amino acids: CASSTRITGSYEQYF. CDR3 in DNA: TGTGCCAGCAGCACCCGGATTACCGGGTCCTACGAGCAGTACTTC.

The chain couples TRBV11-2 to TRBJ2-5; the D gene is possibly TRBD2 (6 bases). Trimming removed 2 bases from V and 5 bases from J, with 12 bases in between. This CDR3 comprises 14 residues. Germline V gene lookup returns CDR1 SGHAT and CDR2 FQNNGV. Here the CDR3 DNA reads TGTGCCAGCAGCTTACGAACGGGAGAGGAGACCCAGTACTTC. Its protein product is CASSLRTGEETQYF.

As for this clonotype: The junction differs from germline at one of its ends, possibly a read error. The chain joins TRBV7-9 to TRBJ1-2; D is undetermined. CDR3 size: 12 residues. The germline V gene has CDR1 SEHNR and CDR2 FQNEAQ (reference sequence). CDR3: CASSLANCGYTF. The CDR3 region has the DNA TGTGCCAGCAGCTTAGCGAACTGTGGCTACACTTTC.

In regard to this clonotype: Likely a read error: the CDR3 ends without its conserved phenylalanine or tryptophan. The J gene is TRBJ1-1, the V gene TRBV12-3 or TRBV12-4; D perhaps matches TRBD1 (6 bases). This CDR3 contains 14 residues. Trimming took 1 base from V and 6 from J, leaving 12 bases between them. This CDR3 reads CASSLEQGSSEAFY. For the CDR3, the DNA is TGTGCCAGCAGTTTAGAACAGGGTTCTTCTGAAGCTTTCTAT.

Regarding this clonotype: A much more abundant neighbour one base away suggests this may be a read error. CDR3 residues: CAGSDPGLGGLDTQYF. As DNA, the CDR3 is TGCGCCGGCAGTGACCCGGGACTGGGAGGGTTGGATACGCAGTATTTT. The V call is TRBV10-1, the J call TRBJ2-3; 7 nucleotides agree with TRBD2. Germline CDR1 reads WNHNN; CDR2 reads SYGVQD (reference sequence). This CDR3 has 16 residues.

The table lists this clonotype with a count of one. A much bigger clone sits one base away, suggesting this may be a read error. V and J are TRBV29-1 and TRBJ2-3; 7 bases are a match to TRBD2. The CDR3 extends over 15 amino acids. The V gene's germline CDR1 is SQVTM and CDR2 ANQGSEA. Trimming at V came to 7 bases and at J to 8 bases, leaving 18 bases not matched to a gene. In DNA form, the CDR3 reads TGCAGCGCTACACTTACCCCGCAGCCGGGGGGTACGCAGTATTTT. Its translation is CSATLTPQPGGTQYF.

In regard to this clonotype: One base away lies a much larger clone, so this may be a sequencing read error. The chain combines TRBV4-1 with TRBJ1-6; D unclear. This CDR3 comprises 13 residues. The germline V gene has CDR1 MGHRA and CDR2 YSYEKL. The CDR3 DNA reads as TGCACCAGCAGCCCCGGGCGGAGTTCACCCCTCCACTTT. Protein sequence: CTSSPGRSSPLHF.

J is TRBJ2-2 and V is TRBV14; no clear D gene. V lost 0 bases to trimming and J lost 0 bases, with 14 bases between them. This CDR3 has 18 amino acids. The germline V gene encodes CDR1 SGHDN and CDR2 FVKESK. The CDR3 DNA sequence: TGTGCCAGCAGCCAAGACCCTTATATCGCGACGAACACCGGGGAGCTGTTTTTT. It yields the protein CASSQDPYIATNTGELFF. The full variable domain, in which reference TRBV14 and TRBJ2-2 provide the parts outside the CDR3, is EAGVTQFPSHSVIEKGQTVTLRCDPISGHDNLYWYRRVMGKEIKFLLHFVKESKQDESGMPNNRFLAERTGGTYSTLKVQPAELEDSGVYFCASSQDPYIATNTGELFFGEGSRLTVL.

This clonotype appeared many times. V is TRBV6-6 and J is TRBJ2-1; D gene uncertain. V was pared by 6 bases and J by 0 bases, with 9 bases between. The CDR3 spans 14 residues. The germline V gene has CDR1 MNHNY and CDR2 SVGAGI (reference sequence). The CDR3 region is CASRPASSYNEQFF. In DNA form, the CDR3 reads TGTGCCAGCAGGCCGGCGAGCTCCTACAATGAGCAGTTCTTC.

This clonotype has ten or more counts. A read error may be the cause here, since a much bigger clone is one base away. This chain joins TRBV11-2 and TRBJ1-1; D uncertain. The CDR3 consists of 13 residues. Germline V lookup: CDR1 SGHAT, CDR2 FQNNGV. The CDR3 DNA reads as TGTGCCAGCAGCTTCCAGGTGGGTTCCGAAGCTCTCTTT. Residues: CASSFQVGSEALF.

At least ten counts were recorded for this clonotype. V usage is TRBV5-8 and J usage is TRBJ2-7, with unresolved D. The CDR3 length is 14 residues. The germline gives CDR1 SGHTS, CDR2 YDEGEE. Trimming removed 0 bases from V and 9 bases from J, with 16 bases in between. The CDR3 loop reads CASSLGQPFKGQYF. CDR3 nucleotides: TGTGCCAGCAGCTTGGGTCAGCCTTTTAAGGGGCAGTACTTC.

Only one count was recorded for this clonotype. The V call is TRBV29-1, the J call TRBJ2-1; the match to TRBD1 covers 9 bases. The V gene's germline CDR1 is SQVTM and CDR2 ANQGSEA. V trimming: 7 bases; J trimming: 13 bases; junction bases outside the gene matches: 17. The CDR3 sequence is 14 residues long. The CDR3 DNA sequence: TGCAGCGCCAGAAGGGACAGGGAGGGCTACGAACAGTTCTTC. Its protein is CSARRDREGYEQFF.

A note on this clonotype: A read error may produce the germline difference seen at one junction end. CDR3 sequence: CASATIGSPPDTQYF. In nucleotides, the CDR3 is TGCGCCAGTGCTACTATCGGGAGTCCCCCAGATACTCAGTATTTT. The rearrangement links TRBV5-1 to TRBJ2-3, with D possibly being TRBD2 (6 bases). Looked up from germline, CDR1 is SGHRS and CDR2 is YFSETQ. The CDR3 has 15 residues.

Worth noting for this clonotype: Lacking the conserved final phenylalanine or tryptophan, this CDR3 likely reflects a read error. This chain joins TRBV11-2 and TRBJ2-2; D gene ambiguous. CDR1 and CDR2 (germline): SGHAT, FQNNGV. The CDR3 covers 15 residues. V was shortened by 8 bases and J by 4 bases, with 17 bases between the two germline ends. The CDR3 DNA reads TGTGCCAGCGGCTGGGTGGAGTCCTTCACCGGGGAGCTGTTTATT. This codes for CASGWVESFTGELFI.

The sample holds many counts of this clonotype. The V gene is TRBV11-1, the J gene TRBJ1-2, with 7 bases identical to TRBD1. Germline V lookup: CDR1 SGHAT, CDR2 FQDESV (reference sequence). The CDR3 loop spans 14 amino acids. Trimming cost V 5 bases and J 4 bases; bases outside gene matches: 7. DNA for the CDR3: TGTGCCAGCAGCCCCGACAGGGAGGCCTATGGCTACACCTTC. This codes for CASSPDREAYGYTF.

Comment on this clonotype: One junction end does not reproduce the germline sequence, and a read error may be involved. The chain combines TRBV5-1 with TRBJ2-7; 9 positions match TRBD1. Germline CDR1 reads SGHRS; CDR2 reads YFSETQ. The length of the CDR3 is 16 residues. The CDR3 spells CTSSLDGQGLAYEQYF. The CDR3 nucleotides read TGCACCAGCAGCTTGGATGGACAGGGGCTGGCCTACGAGCAGTACTTC.

Worth noting for this clonotype: One base away lies a much larger clone, so this may be a sequencing read error. This sequence joins TRBV6-5 and TRBJ2-1; no clear D gene. CDR1 MNHEY and CDR2 SVGAGI come from the germline V gene. This CDR3 comprises 14 residues. V gave up 7 bases and J gave up 1 base, with 11 bases separating them. The DNA of the CDR3 is TGTGCCAGCATTCCAAAACTGTCCTACAATGAGCAGTTCTTC. This sequence encodes CASIPKLSYNEQFF.

A note on this clonotype: This may arise from a read error, as a much more abundant clone is one base away. The chain has TRBV6-5 and TRBJ2-7, with D possibly TRBD2 on 6 matching bases. This CDR3 contains 15 residues. CDR1 and CDR2 (germline): MNHEY, SVGAGI. The V gene lost 2 bases and the J gene lost 7 bases, with 18 bases spanning the gap. CDR3 loop: CASSYGLANYNEQYF. The CDR3 DNA reads TGTGCCAGCAGTTACGGGCTAGCGAACTACAATGAGCAGTACTTC.

About this clonotype itself: A much larger clone differs from this one at a single base, so this may be a read error. V is TRBV29-1 and J is TRBJ2-1; 7 bases align to TRBD1. The CDR3 extends over 13 amino acids. The germline CDR1 and CDR2 sequences are SQVTM and ANQGSEA. V lost 6 bases, J lost 6 bases, and 8 bases stayed unmatched. The CDR3 sequence: CSVYPGQINEQFF. As DNA, the CDR3 is TGCAGCGTATACCCGGGACAGATCAATGAGCAGTTCTTC.

There are many counts of this clonotype. V usage is TRBV6-5 and J usage is TRBJ1-2; D unclear. V was cut by 4 bases and J by 4 bases, with 10 bases left in between. The germline gives CDR1 MNHEY, CDR2 SVGAGI. The CDR3 runs to 13 residues. CDR3 region: CASSSSHGYGYTF. Here the CDR3 DNA reads TGTGCCAGCAGTTCATCGCATGGCTATGGCTACACCTTC.